The clone carrying this TCR beta chain was picked up a small number of times. The antigen remains unidentified. This record comes from a study of beta chain features in type 1 diabetes. Study findings and constraints: Type 1 diabetes patients had fewer VDJ junction insertions and more deletions. Sequencing of cDNA might inflate the share of cells that strongly express TCR. TCRB CDR3s were moderately but significantly shorter in Type 1 diabetes patients in all four CD4+ subsets.

Markers CD45RO/CCR7/CD25/CD127/CD95/CD27 served to sort CD4+ naive, central memory, regulatory and stem cell-like memory cells. All of the isolated RNA was reverse transcribed, so expressed TCRB transcripts were sequenced. TCRdb's copy holds only in-frame clones and misses some; the assay was immunoSEQ multiplex PCR. This sample carries some 270,000 clones, approximately 14% of them seen once, and the ten largest clones take approximately 0.024%. V was trimmed by 2 bases and J by 0 bases, leaving 18 bases between them. In germline, CDR1 is SGHRS, CDR2 YFSETQ. This CDR3 is 17 amino acids long. Sequencing input: naive CD4+ T cells from blood. The TCR sequence derives from a woman aged 40 to 50 in good health. The chain joins TRBV5-1 to TRBJ2-7; D is perhaps TRBD1 (5 bases). DNA of the CDR3: TGCGCCAGCAGCTTTGATCCCGACAGCTTAAGCTCCTACGAGCAGTACTTC. This codes for CASSFDPDSLSSYEQYF.